Below are 9 T cell receptor beta chains sequenced from a single sample in a study of T cell clonotyping in hematopoietic cell transplantation. Data came from immunoSEQ multiplex PCR; TCRdb stores just in-frame clones and leaves some out. The repertoire holds 5,500 to 7,500 clones, with about 76% as singletons. The specimen was PBMCs, collected 100 days after allogeneic stem cell transplant. These receptors were taken from a female patient between 30 and 40 years old who had an allogeneic stem cell transplant, so the T cells may come from the graft donor. Some clones in this sample may be carry-over from other donors' samples.

This clone was counted once. The CDR3: CSVEVLTGDTGHSNQPQHF. In DNA, the CDR3 is TGCAGCGTTGAAGTACTGACAGGGGATACGGGGCATAGCAATCAGCCCCAGCATTTT. The chain carries TRBV29-1 and TRBJ1-5; TRBD1 aligns across 8 bases. CDR1 is SQVTM, CDR2 ANQGSEA, per germline. The length of the CDR3 is 19 residues. Trimming cost V 1 base and J 0 bases; bases outside gene matches: 14.

This chain's CDR3 is CASSRQGTDTQYF. CDR3 in DNA: TGTGCCAGCAGCCGACAGGGGACCGATACGCAGTATTTT. V is TRBV6-4 and J is TRBJ2-3; 8 nucleotides line up with TRBD1. This CDR3 has 13 residues. After removal of 6 bases from V and 6 bases from J, the junction contained 5 bases not matched to a gene. Germline-derived CDR1 and CDR2 are MRHNA and SNTAGT.

Only one count was recorded for this clone. The CDR3 sequence is CASSLGQGAFTDTQYF. CDR3 DNA: TGTGCCAGCAGTTTGGGACAGGGGGCATTCACAGATACGCAGTATTTT. The chain links TRBV6-5 to TRBJ2-3; 12 nucleotides agree with TRBD1. The CDR3 is 16 residues long. The germline CDR1 and CDR2 sequences are MNHEY and SVGAGI. With 4 bases clipped from V and 2 bases from J, the junction kept 4 bases outside the gene matches.

The chain has TRBV11-2 and TRBJ2-2, with TRBD1 matching over 7 bases. The CDR3 has 14 amino acids. Germline trimming cut 5 bases from V and 1 base from J; bases unmatched to any gene: 1. Per the germline V gene, CDR1 is SGHAT and CDR2 is FQNNGV. The CDR3 DNA follows: TGTGCCAGCAGCCGACAGGGGAACACCGGGGAGCTGTTTTTT. Translation gives CASSRQGNTGELFF.

This clone was observed once. This chain uses TRBV9 with TRBJ2-3; TRBD1 aligns across 9 bases. Germline V gene data show CDR1 as SGDLS and CDR2 as YYNGEE. V dropped 4 bases and J dropped 1; count of bases not matched to a gene: 4. The CDR3 is made up of 15 amino acids. CDR3 sequence: CASSSRDRGTDTQYF. The DNA of the CDR3 is TGTGCCAGCAGCTCCCGGGACAGGGGCACAGATACGCAGTATTTT.

The chain joins TRBV5-1 to TRBJ1-1, with D perhaps TRBD1 (6 bases). There are 14 residues in the CDR3. Looked up from germline, CDR1 is SGHRS and CDR2 is YFSETQ. V was shortened by 0 bases and J by 9 bases, with 15 bases between the two germline ends. CDR3 region: CASSLGESGAKAFF. In DNA, the CDR3 is TGCGCCAGCAGCTTGGGAGAGTCGGGGGCGAAAGCTTTCTTT.

The rearrangement links TRBV4-3 to TRBJ1-1, with 9 nucleotides matching TRBD1. The CDR3 consists of 16 residues. CDR1 is LGHNA and CDR2 is YSLEER in the germline V gene. V lost 3 bases to trimming and J lost 1 base; unmatched junction nucleotides: 6. This CDR3 is CASSQGTGKKNTEAFF. CDR3 nucleotides: TGCGCCAGCAGCCAGGGGACAGGGAAGAAGAACACTGAAGCTTTCTTT.

The rearrangement links TRBV29-1 to TRBJ1-3; D uncertain. The CDR3 totals 11 residues. CDR1 is SQVTM and CDR2 is ANQGSEA in the germline V gene. Trimming took off 1 base at V and 2 bases at J, with 0 bases between the two ends. The CDR3 nucleotides read TGCAGCGTTGAAGCTGGAAACACCATATATTTT. Protein sequence: CSVEAGNTIYF.

The chain carries TRBV19 and TRBJ1-5, with a possible D match to TRBD1 (5 bases). V lost 5 bases to trimming and J lost 5 bases, with 19 bases between them. CDR1 is LNHDA and CDR2 is SQIVND in the germline V gene (reference sequence). CDR3 length: 16 residues. CDR3 loop: CASSDTRDGGDQPQHF. Written as DNA, the CDR3 is TGTGCCAGTAGTGACACCCGGGACGGAGGAGATCAGCCCCAGCATTTT.